This T cell receptor beta chain was identified in a study of identical twins. The study's findings and limits: Partial confounding of zero-insertion analyses by invariant MAIT and iNKT cells was possible.

TCRdb used MiXCR to reprocess the 5' RACE reads, holding one entry per CDR3 protein. Of roughly 250,000 distinct CDR3 sequences in the sample, 11% to 15% were seen once. Germline CDR1 and CDR2: DFQATT and SNEGSKA (reference sequence). The CDR3 is 13 amino acids. V gave up 4 bases and J gave up 2 bases, with 8 bases separating them. The donors were all healthy and Caucasian. For this clonotype: The antigen remains unidentified.

Sample: memory (CD45RO+) T cells sorted from blood. The sequence came from a young woman in good health. This chain connects TRBV20-1 to TRBJ1-4; tentative D call: TRBD1 (5 bases). In DNA form, the CDR3 reads TGCAGTGCTACCAGGGCGACTAATGAAAAACTGTTTTTT. This codes for CSATRATNEKLFF.